A single sample gave rise to the 28 T cell receptor beta chains below, sequenced in a study of radiotherapy plus CTLA-4 blockade in lung cancer. Assay: immunoSEQ multiplex PCR; the TCRdb copy retains only in-frame clones and omits some. Of 75,000 or so clones listed, roughly three quarters are singletons. The sample consisted of peripheral blood, taken from a patient treated with radiotherapy plus ipilimumab. The receptors originated from a human donor with non-small cell lung cancer who had a complete response to radiotherapy plus ipilimumab.

This clone showed up just a few times. The rearrangement uses TRBV25-1 and TRBJ1-2; 11 bases match TRBD1. The CDR3 totals 16 residues. Per the germline V gene, CDR1 is MGHDK and CDR2 is SYGVNS. The J segment lost 3 bases and the V segment lost 1 base, leaving 4 bases of the junction unmatched. This CDR3 is CASSEWRTGGDYGYTF. The CDR3 DNA reads as TGTGCCAGCAGTGAATGGCGGACAGGGGGCGACTATGGCTACACCTTC.

This clone was seen a few times. The CDR3 spells CASKRGTTSYEQYF. In DNA, the CDR3 is TGTGCCAGTAAAAGGGGGACAACCTCCTACGAGCAGTACTTC. The chain is built from TRBV19 and TRBJ2-7, with TRBD1 as a possible D gene (6 bases). The CDR3 is 14 residues long. V dropped 7 bases and J dropped 0 bases, with 13 bases sitting between them. Germline V gives CDR1 LNHDA, CDR2 SQIVND (reference sequence). Drawing the rest from reference TRBV19 and TRBJ2-7, the complete variable domain is DGGITQSPKYLFRKEGQNVTLSCEQNLNHDAMYWYRQDPGQGLRLIYYSQIVNDFQKGDIAEGYSVSREKKESFPLTVTSAQKNPTAFYLCASKRGTTSYEQYFGPGTRLTVT.

V gene TRBV6-6 combines with J gene TRBJ2-5, with D tentatively TRBD1 (8 bases). The CDR3 has 14 amino acids. Germline-derived CDR1 and CDR2 are MNHNY and SVGAGI (reference sequence). V was cut by 8 bases and J by 1 base, with 14 bases left in between. The CDR3 spells CASREDRVQETQYF. DNA for the CDR3: TGTGCCAGCCGGGAGGACAGGGTCCAAGAGACCCAGTACTTC.

This clone was seen just once. The chain carries TRBV5-1 and TRBJ2-5; no firm D call. V was pared by 4 bases and J by 5 bases, with 15 bases between. The CDR3 is made up of 14 amino acids. Per germline, CDR1 SGHRS and CDR2 YFSETQ. Here the CDR3 DNA reads TGCGCCAGCAGCACAGCAGGTTCGGTGGAGACCCAGTACTTC. Amino acids: CASSTAGSVETQYF.

The chain's CDR3 is CASSSGGGRTEAFF. In nucleotides, the CDR3 is TGTGCCAGCAGCTCAGGGGGGGGTAGGACTGAAGCTTTCTTT. The chain recombines TRBV9 with TRBJ1-1, with 7 nucleotides matching TRBD1. From germline, CDR1 is SGDLS and CDR2 YYNGEE. The V and J ends lost 4 bases and 5 bases, in that order; junction bases with no gene match: 8. The CDR3 consists of 14 residues.

V and J are TRBV6-5 and TRBJ1-2; the D gene is possibly TRBD1 (6 bases). Germline V gene lookup returns CDR1 MNHEY and CDR2 SVGAGI. CDR3 length equals 14 residues. The V gene lost 6 bases and the J gene lost 12 bases, with 23 bases spanning the gap. CDR3 nucleotide sequence: TGTGCCAGCAGCTTCGGTGGGGGCAGGCCCACTCACACCTTC. It yields the protein CASSFGGGRPTHTF.

The chain is built from TRBV19 and TRBJ1-5, with D unresolved. This CDR3 is built from 12 residues. The germline V gene encodes CDR1 LNHDA and CDR2 SQIVND (reference sequence). Trimming took 5 bases from V and 5 from J, leaving 7 bases between them. The chain's CDR3 is CASSPSHQPQHF. The CDR3 bases are TGTGCCAGTAGTCCATCCCATCAGCCCCAGCATTTT. Based on the CDR3 plus reference TRBV19 and TRBJ1-5, the full variable domain is DGGITQSPKYLFRKEGQNVTLSCEQNLNHDAMYWYRQDPGQGLRLIYYSQIVNDFQKGDIAEGYSVSREKKESFPLTVTSAQKNPTAFYLCASSPSHQPQHFGDGTRLSIL.

The V gene is TRBV9, the J gene TRBJ1-2; D gene uncertain. This CDR3 is 16 amino acids long. V lost 3 bases to trimming and J lost 4 bases, with 19 bases between them. The germline CDR1 and CDR2 sequences are SGDLS and YYNGEE. CDR3 coding DNA: TGTGCCAGCAGCGCCCACCCCCTGGGAGATTCCTATGGCTACACCTTC. Residues: CASSAHPLGDSYGYTF. Using reference TRBV9 and TRBJ1-2 for the parts outside the CDR3, the full variable domain is DSGVTQTPKHLITATGQRVTLRCSPRSGDLSVYWYQQSLDQGLQFLIQYYNGEERAKGNILERFSAQQFPDLHSELNLSSLELGDSALYFCASSAHPLGDSYGYTFGSGTRLTVV.

The CDR3 here is CASSRTSGQGVKSEKLFF. CDR3 in DNA: TGTGCCAGCAGCCGTACGTCCGGACAGGGCGTCAAGTCTGAAAAACTGTTTTTT. The rearrangement joins TRBV9 to TRBJ1-4; TRBD1 agrees at 8 bases. There are 18 residues in the CDR3. V shed 4 bases, J shed 7 bases, and the junction held 18 bases outside the gene matches. Looked up from germline, CDR1 is SGDLS and CDR2 is YYNGEE. The entire variable domain, with the rest obtained from reference TRBV9 and TRBJ1-4, is as follows: DSGVTQTPKHLITATGQRVTLRCSPRSGDLSVYWYQQSLDQGLQFLIQYYNGEERAKGNILERFSAQQFPDLHSELNLSSLELGDSALYFCASSRTSGQGVKSEKLFFGSGTQLSVL.

The chain uses TRBV11-2 and TRBJ2-1, with D perhaps TRBD1 or TRBD2 (5 bases each). This CDR3 is 15 amino acids long. Germline loops: CDR1 SGHAT, CDR2 FQNNGV. Trimming cost V 6 bases and J 0 bases, with 12 bases left between them. The CDR3 DNA follows: TGTGCCAGCAGTTTATGGGGGTACTCCTACAATGAGCAGTTCTTC. Translation: CASSLWGYSYNEQFF.

V usage is TRBV18 and J usage is TRBJ1-1; 10 bases line up with TRBD1. CDR3 length equals 14 residues. J was trimmed by 5 bases and V by 8 bases; bases with no gene match: 8. Germline CDR1 is KGHSH and CDR2 is LQKENI. The CDR3 sequence: CASPSTGGKTEAFF. CDR3 DNA: TGTGCCAGCCCATCGACAGGGGGCAAGACTGAAGCTTTCTTT. The full variable domain, rest sourced from reference TRBV18 and TRBJ1-1, is NAGVMQNPRHLVRRRGQEARLRCSPMKGHSHVYWYRQLPEEGLKFMVYLQKENIIDESGMPKERFSAEFPKEGPSILRIQQVVRGDSAAYFCASPSTGGKTEAFFGQGTRLTVV.

The chain couples TRBV18 to TRBJ1-2, with D possibly TRBD1 on 6 matching bases. From germline, CDR1 is KGHSH and CDR2 LQKENI. Deletions cut 5 bases from V and 7 bases from J, with 14 bases between. The CDR3 is 13 residues long. In DNA, the CDR3 is TGTGCCAGCTCAACGGGACGGGGGCCTGGCTACACCTTC. Translation: CASSTGRGPGYTF.

This chain joins TRBV9 and TRBJ1-4; D gene ambiguous. This CDR3 has 14 amino acids. V dropped 4 bases and J dropped 7 bases, with 14 bases sitting between them. The V gene's germline CDR1 is SGDLS and CDR2 YYNGEE. CDR3 protein: CASSSSGGLEKLFF. CDR3 bases: TGTGCCAGCAGCTCATCAGGAGGGCTTGAAAAACTGTTTTTT. The whole variable domain, remainder taken from reference TRBV9 and TRBJ1-4, is DSGVTQTPKHLITATGQRVTLRCSPRSGDLSVYWYQQSLDQGLQFLIQYYNGEERAKGNILERFSAQQFPDLHSELNLSSLELGDSALYFCASSSSGGLEKLFFGSGTQLSVL.

This clone was counted between two and nine times. The CDR3 coding sequence is TGTGCCAGCAGCTTAGATGGACGCCTGAACAATGAGCAGTTCTTC. Residues: CASSLDGRLNNEQFF. The chain links TRBV11-3 to TRBJ2-1; D unresolved. Germline loops: CDR1 SGHNT, CDR2 YENEEA. Trimming left V 0 bases short and J 5 bases short, with 11 bases between. This CDR3 has 15 amino acids.

V is TRBV19 and J is TRBJ2-1; TRBD2 might be the D (7 bases). Per germline, CDR1 LNHDA and CDR2 SQIVND (reference sequence). The V end was cut by 7 bases, the J end by 6 bases, with 25 bases between. The CDR3 contains 17 residues. DNA for the CDR3: TGTGCCAGTACCTTCACCCCCGGGACTACAGGGCGCAATGAGCAGTTCTTC. Protein product: CASTFTPGTTGRNEQFF.

CDR3 in amino acids: CASSSDRGRGQPQHF. For the CDR3, the DNA is TGTGCCAGCAGCTCAGACAGGGGGCGAGGTCAGCCCCAGCATTTT. The V gene is TRBV2, the J gene TRBJ1-5; 10 nucleotides align to TRBD1. V was clipped by 6 bases and J by 6 bases; unmatched bases: 8. This CDR3 is built from 15 residues. Germline V gives CDR1 SNHLY, CDR2 FYNNEI.

This chain connects TRBV30 to TRBJ1-6, with no clear D. This CDR3 is 13 amino acids long. The germline CDR1 and CDR2 sequences are GTSNPN and SVGIG (reference sequence). V gave up 1 base and J gave up 8 bases, with 9 bases separating them. CDR3 bases: TGTGCCTGGAGTGGAACGAATGATTCACCCCTCCACTTT. Residues: CAWSGTNDSPLHF. The full variable domain, in which reference TRBV30 and TRBJ1-6 provide the parts outside the CDR3, is SQTIHQWPATLVQPVGSPLSLECTVEGTSNPNLYWYRQAAGRGLQLLFYSVGIGQISSEVPQNLSASRPQDRQFILSSKKLLLSDSGFYLCAWSGTNDSPLHFGNGTRLTVT.

This clone appeared once. J is TRBJ1-5 and V is TRBV5-6, with unresolved D. CDR3 size: 15 residues. Between the trimmed V and J ends, which lost 2 bases and 3 bases, there was a span of 12 bases. CDR1 SGHDT and CDR2 YYEEEE come from the germline V gene. This chain's CDR3 is CASSFSSGVNQPQHF. The CDR3 DNA reads TGTGCCAGCAGCTTTTCGTCCGGGGTCAATCAGCCCCAGCATTTT.

Only one count was recorded for this clone. This chain links TRBV6-5 with TRBJ1-2; tentative D call: TRBD1 (6 bases). Deletions cut 0 bases from V and 2 bases from J, with 7 bases between. CDR3 size: 14 residues. Germline V lookup: CDR1 MNHEY, CDR2 SVGAGI. CDR3: CASSYSGGNYGYTF. CDR3 DNA sequence: TGTGCCAGCAGTTACTCAGGGGGGAACTATGGCTACACCTTC.

This sequence joins TRBV5-4 and TRBJ1-1; tentative D call: TRBD1 (5 bases). Trimming pared 6 bases from V and 4 bases from J, leaving 16 bases between. CDR3 size: 14 residues. Per germline, CDR1 SGHNT and CDR2 YYREEE (reference sequence). This CDR3 is CASTEDGGVTEAFF. DNA of the CDR3: TGTGCCAGCACGGAGGATGGGGGGGTCACTGAAGCTTTCTTT.

CDR3 residues: CSVGGAKNEQYF. The DNA of the CDR3 is TGCAGCGTTGGGGGGGCGAAAAACGAGCAGTACTTC. J is TRBJ2-7 and V is TRBV29-1; the D call may be TRBD1 or TRBD2 (6 bases each). CDR3 length: 12 amino acids. V gave up 4 bases and J gave up 5 bases, with 12 bases separating them. The germline gives CDR1 SQVTM, CDR2 ANQGSEA.

The rearrangement joins TRBV11-3 to TRBJ2-7, with unresolved D. The CDR3 extends over 15 amino acids. The germline gives CDR1 SGHNT, CDR2 YENEEA. The CDR3 region has the DNA TGTGCCGGCAGCCCCGGTACGGCGGTATCCTACGAGCAGTACGTC. Its translation is CAGSPGTAVSYEQYV.

This clone was counted a few times. V is TRBV2 and J is TRBJ2-2; the match to TRBD1 covers 7 bases. Germline CDR1 and CDR2: SNHLY and FYNNEI. The V and J ends lost 6 bases and 4 bases, in that order; junction bases with no gene match: 8. This CDR3 has 15 amino acids. DNA of the CDR3: TGTGCCAGCAGAACAATGGGACAGATCACCGGGGAGCTGTTTTTT. Its protein product is CASRTMGQITGELFF.

This chain links TRBV30 with TRBJ1-4, with 7 bases aligning to TRBD1. The CDR3 consists of 15 residues. V trimming: 3 bases; J trimming: 8 bases; junction bases outside the gene matches: 12. Germline lookup yields CDR1 GTSNPN and CDR2 SVGIG (reference sequence). The CDR3 region is CAWSRDRAGGEKLFF. In DNA form, the CDR3 reads TGTGCCTGGAGCCGAGACAGGGCTGGCGGGGAAAAACTGTTTTTT.

This clone was seen a single time. The rearrangement links TRBV19 to TRBJ2-2; D remains ambiguous. Germline V gene sequence: CDR1 LNHDA, CDR2 SQIVND (reference sequence). The CDR3 sequence is 14 residues long. V was trimmed by 7 bases and J by 0 bases, leaving 9 bases between them. The CDR3 nucleotides read TGTGCCAGTACGTGGCAGCCGAACACCGGGGAGCTGTTTTTT. Translation gives CASTWQPNTGELFF.

V and J are TRBV19 and TRBJ1-3, with a tentative D call TRBD1 (6 bases). Trimming left V 1 base short and J 2 bases short, with 12 bases between. Germline values: CDR1 LNHDA, CDR2 SQIVND (reference sequence). The CDR3 contains 16 residues. CDR3 coding DNA: TGTGCCAGTAGTATAGCTGGGGGGCTGACTGGAAACACCATATATTTT. As protein: CASSIAGGLTGNTIYF.

The rearrangement joins TRBV10-3 to TRBJ1-1; 7 bases line up with TRBD1. The J segment lost 1 base and the V segment lost 4 bases, leaving 3 bases of the junction unmatched. Germline assignment: CDR1 ENHRY and CDR2 SYGVKD. The CDR3 is 14 residues long. This CDR3 reads CAISADRENTEAFF. The CDR3 DNA reads as TGTGCCATCAGTGCAGACAGGGAGAACACTGAAGCTTTCTTT.

V is TRBV5-8 and J is TRBJ1-1, with D hard to call. The CDR3 contains 17 residues. The germline V gene has CDR1 SGHTS and CDR2 YDEGEE. The V end was cut by 3 bases, the J end by 0 bases, with 18 bases between. The CDR3 is CASSWTTSSYMNTEAFF. The DNA of the CDR3 is TGTGCCAGCAGCTGGACCACAAGCTCCTACATGAACACTGAAGCTTTCTTT.